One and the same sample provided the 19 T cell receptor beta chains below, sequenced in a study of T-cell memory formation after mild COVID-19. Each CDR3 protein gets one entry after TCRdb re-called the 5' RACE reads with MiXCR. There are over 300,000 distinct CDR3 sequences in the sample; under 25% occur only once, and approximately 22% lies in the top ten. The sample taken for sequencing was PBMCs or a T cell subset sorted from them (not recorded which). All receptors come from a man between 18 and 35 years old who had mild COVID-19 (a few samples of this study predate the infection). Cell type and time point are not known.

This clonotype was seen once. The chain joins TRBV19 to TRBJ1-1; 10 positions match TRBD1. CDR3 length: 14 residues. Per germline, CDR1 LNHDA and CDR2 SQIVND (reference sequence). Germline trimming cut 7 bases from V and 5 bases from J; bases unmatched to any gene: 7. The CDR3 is CASTTGQGRTEAFF. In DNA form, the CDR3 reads TGTGCCAGTACTACGGGACAGGGGAGGACTGAAGCTTTCTTT.

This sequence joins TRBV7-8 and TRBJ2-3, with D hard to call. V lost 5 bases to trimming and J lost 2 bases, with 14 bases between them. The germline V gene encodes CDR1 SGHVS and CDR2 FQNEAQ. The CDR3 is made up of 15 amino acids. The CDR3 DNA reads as TGTGCCAGCAGCCTCCCGGGTTCGGTCACAGATACGCAGTATTTT. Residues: CASSLPGSVTDTQYF.

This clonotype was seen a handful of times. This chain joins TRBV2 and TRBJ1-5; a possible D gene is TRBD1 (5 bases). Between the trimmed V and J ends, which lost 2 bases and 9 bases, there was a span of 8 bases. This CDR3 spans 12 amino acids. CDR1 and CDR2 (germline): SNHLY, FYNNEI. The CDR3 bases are TGTGCCAGCAGTGAAAGGGGCCGGCCCCAGCATTTT. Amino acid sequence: CASSERGRPQHF.

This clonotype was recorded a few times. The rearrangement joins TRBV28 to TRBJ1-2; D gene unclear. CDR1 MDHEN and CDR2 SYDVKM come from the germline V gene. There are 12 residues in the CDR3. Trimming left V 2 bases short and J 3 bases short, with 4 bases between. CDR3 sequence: CASSLQDYGYTF. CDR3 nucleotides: TGTGCCAGCAGTTTACAGGACTATGGCTACACCTTC.

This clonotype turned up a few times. CDR3 sequence: CASRKGSGQAYEQYF. The CDR3 DNA follows: TGCGCCAGCAGGAAGGGATCGGGACAGGCCTACGAGCAGTACTTC. The chain employs TRBV4-3 and TRBJ2-7; TRBD1 aligns across 8 bases. The CDR3 totals 15 residues. The germline V gene has CDR1 LGHNA and CDR2 YSLEER. The ends lost 6 bases at V and 2 bases at J; junction bases unmatched: 9.

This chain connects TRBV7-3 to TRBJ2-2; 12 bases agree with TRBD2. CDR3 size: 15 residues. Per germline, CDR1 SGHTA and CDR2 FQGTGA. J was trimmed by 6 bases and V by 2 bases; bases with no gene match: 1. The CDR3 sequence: CASSLGTSGSGELFF. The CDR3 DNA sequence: TGTGCCAGCAGCTTAGGGACTAGCGGGTCCGGGGAGCTGTTTTTT.

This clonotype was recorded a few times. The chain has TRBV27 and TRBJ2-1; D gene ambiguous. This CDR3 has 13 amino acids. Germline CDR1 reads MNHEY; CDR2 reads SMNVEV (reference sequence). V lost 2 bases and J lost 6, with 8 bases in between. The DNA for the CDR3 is TGTGCCAGCAGTTTACTGGGAAGCAATGAGCAGTTCTTC. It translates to CASSLLGSNEQFF.

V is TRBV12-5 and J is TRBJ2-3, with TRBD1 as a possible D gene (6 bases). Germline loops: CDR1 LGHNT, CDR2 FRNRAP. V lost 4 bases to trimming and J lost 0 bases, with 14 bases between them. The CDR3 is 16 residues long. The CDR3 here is CASGSGTSLSTDTQYF. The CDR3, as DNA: TGTGCTAGTGGTTCGGGGACATCACTTAGCACAGATACGCAGTATTTT.

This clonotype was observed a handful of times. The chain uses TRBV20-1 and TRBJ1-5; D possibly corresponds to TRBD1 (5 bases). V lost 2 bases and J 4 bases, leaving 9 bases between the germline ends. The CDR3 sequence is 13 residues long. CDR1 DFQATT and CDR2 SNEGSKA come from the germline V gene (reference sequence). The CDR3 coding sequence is TGCAGTGCTAGAATCGGGGGTAATCAGCCCCAGCATTTT. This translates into CSARIGGNQPQHF.

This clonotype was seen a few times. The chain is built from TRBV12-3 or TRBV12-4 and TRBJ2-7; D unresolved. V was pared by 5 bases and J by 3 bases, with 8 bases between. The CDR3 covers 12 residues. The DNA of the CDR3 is TGTGCCAGCAGTCGACCCGGCTACGAGCAGTACTTC. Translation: CASSRPGYEQYF.

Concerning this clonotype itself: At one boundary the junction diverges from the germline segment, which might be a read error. The CDR3 DNA sequence: TGTGCCACCGGTGATTACAATGAGCAGTTCTTC. It specifies CATGDYNEQFF. The chain carries TRBV24-1 and TRBJ2-1; D is unclear. CDR3 length: 11 residues. CDR1 is KGHDR and CDR2 is SFDVKD in the germline V gene.

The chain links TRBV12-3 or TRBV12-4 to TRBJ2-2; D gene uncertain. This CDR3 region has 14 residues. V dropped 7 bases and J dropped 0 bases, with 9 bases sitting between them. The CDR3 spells CASTFSANTGELFF. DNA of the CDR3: TGTGCCAGCACTTTCTCAGCGAACACCGGGGAGCTGTTTTTT.

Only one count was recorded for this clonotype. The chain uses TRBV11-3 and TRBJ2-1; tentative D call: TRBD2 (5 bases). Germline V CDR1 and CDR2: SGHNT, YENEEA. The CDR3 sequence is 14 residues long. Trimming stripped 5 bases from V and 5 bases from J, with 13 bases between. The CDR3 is CASSRDGVDNEQFF. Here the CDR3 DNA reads TGTGCCAGCAGCCGAGACGGGGTAGACAATGAGCAGTTCTTC.

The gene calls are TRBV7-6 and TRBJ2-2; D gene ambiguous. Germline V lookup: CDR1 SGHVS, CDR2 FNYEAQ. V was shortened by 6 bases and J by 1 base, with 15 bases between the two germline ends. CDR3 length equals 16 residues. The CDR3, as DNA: TGTGCCAGCAGAAACCGCGTGGGCCAGAACACCGGGGAGCTGTTTTTT. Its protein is CASRNRVGQNTGELFF.

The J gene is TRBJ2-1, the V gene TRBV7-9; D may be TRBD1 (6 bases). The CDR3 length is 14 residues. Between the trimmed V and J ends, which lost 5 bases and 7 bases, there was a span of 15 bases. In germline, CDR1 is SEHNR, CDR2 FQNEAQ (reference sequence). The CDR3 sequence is CASSLPIQGNEQFF. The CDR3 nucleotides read TGTGCCAGCAGCCTCCCGATCCAGGGGAATGAGCAGTTCTTC.

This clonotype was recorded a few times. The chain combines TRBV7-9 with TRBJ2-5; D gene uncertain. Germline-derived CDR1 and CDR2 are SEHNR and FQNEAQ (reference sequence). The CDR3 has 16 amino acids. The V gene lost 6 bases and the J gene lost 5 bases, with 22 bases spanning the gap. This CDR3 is CASSPLQLGKRETQYF. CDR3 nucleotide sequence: TGTGCCAGCAGTCCTCTCCAGCTGGGAAAAAGGGAGACCCAGTACTTC.

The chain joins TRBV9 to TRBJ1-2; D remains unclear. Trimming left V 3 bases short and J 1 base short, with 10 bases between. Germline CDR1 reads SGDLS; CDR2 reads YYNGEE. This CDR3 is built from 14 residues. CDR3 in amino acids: CASSGSLNNYGYTF. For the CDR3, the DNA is TGTGCCAGCAGCGGGAGCCTAAATAACTATGGCTACACCTTC.

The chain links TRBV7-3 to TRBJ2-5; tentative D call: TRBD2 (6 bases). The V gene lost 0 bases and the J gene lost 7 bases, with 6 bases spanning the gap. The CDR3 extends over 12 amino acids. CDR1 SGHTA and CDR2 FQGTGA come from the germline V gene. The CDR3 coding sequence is TGTGCCAGCAGCTTAACCGGGGGGACCCAGTACTTC. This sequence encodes CASSLTGGTQYF.

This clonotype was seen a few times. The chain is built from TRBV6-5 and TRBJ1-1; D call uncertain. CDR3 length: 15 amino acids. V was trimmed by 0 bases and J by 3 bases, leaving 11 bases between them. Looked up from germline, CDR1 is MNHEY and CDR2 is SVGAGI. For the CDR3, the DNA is TGTGCCAGCAGTTACTCGGCGCGGGTAGACACTGAAGCTTTCTTT. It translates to CASSYSARVDTEAFF.